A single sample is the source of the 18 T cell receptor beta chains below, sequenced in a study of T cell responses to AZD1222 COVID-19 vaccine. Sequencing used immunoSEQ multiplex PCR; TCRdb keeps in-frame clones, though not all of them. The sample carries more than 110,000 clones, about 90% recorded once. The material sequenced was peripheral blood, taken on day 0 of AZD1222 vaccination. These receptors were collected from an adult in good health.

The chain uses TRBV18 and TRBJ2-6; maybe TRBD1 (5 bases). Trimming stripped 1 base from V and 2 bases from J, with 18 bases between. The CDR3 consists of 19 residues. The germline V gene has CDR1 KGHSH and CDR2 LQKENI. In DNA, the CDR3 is TGTGCCAGCTCACCACTAATTACGCAGGGCCAGACTGGGGCCAACGTCCTGACTTTC. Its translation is CASSPLITQGQTGANVLTF.

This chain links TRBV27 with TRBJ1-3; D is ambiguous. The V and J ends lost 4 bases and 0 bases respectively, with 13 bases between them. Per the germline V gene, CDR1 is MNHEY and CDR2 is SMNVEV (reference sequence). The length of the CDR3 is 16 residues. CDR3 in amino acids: CASSSLDRSSGNTIYF. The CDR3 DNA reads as TGTGCCAGCAGTTCCCTAGACCGAAGCTCTGGAAACACCATATATTTT.

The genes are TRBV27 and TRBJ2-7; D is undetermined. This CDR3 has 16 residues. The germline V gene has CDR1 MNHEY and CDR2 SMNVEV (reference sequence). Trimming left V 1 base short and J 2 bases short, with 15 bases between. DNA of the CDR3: TGTGCCAGCAGTTTATTGCCCAGGCTCAGAACCTACGAGCAGTACTTC. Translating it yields CASSLLPRLRTYEQYF.

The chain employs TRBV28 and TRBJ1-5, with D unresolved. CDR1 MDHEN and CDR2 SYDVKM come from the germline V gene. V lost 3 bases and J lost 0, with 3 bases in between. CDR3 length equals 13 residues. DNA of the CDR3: TGTGCCAGCAGTTTTACTAGCAATCAGCCCCAGCATTTT. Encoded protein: CASSFTSNQPQHF.

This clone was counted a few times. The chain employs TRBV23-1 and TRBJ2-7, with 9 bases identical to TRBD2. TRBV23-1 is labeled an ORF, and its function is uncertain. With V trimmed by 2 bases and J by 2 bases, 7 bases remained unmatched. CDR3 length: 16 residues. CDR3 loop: CASSQKGLAKPYEQYF. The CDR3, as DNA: TGCGCCAGCAGTCAAAAGGGACTAGCCAAGCCCTACGAGCAGTACTTC.

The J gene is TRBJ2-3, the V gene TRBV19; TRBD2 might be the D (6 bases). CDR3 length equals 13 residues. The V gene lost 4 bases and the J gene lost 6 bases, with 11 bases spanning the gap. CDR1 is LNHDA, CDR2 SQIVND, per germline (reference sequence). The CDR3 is CASSTGLADTQYF. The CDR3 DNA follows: TGTGCCAGTAGTACGGGACTTGCGGATACGCAGTATTTT.

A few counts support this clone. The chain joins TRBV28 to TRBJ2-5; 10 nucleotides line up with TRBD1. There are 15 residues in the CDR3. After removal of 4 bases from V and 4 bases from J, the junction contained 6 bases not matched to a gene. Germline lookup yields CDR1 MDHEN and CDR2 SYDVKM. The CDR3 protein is CASSSDRGRAETQYF. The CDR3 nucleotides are TGTGCCAGCAGTTCCGACAGGGGGCGCGCAGAGACCCAGTACTTC. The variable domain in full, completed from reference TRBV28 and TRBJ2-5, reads DVKVTQSSRYLVKRTGEKVFLECVQDMDHENMFWYRQDPGLGLRLIYFSYDVKMKEKGDIPEGYSVSREKKERFSLILESASTNQTSMYLCASSSDRGRAETQYFGPGTRLLVL.

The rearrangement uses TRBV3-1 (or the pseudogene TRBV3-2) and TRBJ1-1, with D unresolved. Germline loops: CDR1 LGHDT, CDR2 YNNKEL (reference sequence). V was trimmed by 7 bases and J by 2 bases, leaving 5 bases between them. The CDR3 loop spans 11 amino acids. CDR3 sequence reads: CASIGNTEAFF. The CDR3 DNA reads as TGTGCCAGCATCGGAAACACTGAAGCTTTCTTT.

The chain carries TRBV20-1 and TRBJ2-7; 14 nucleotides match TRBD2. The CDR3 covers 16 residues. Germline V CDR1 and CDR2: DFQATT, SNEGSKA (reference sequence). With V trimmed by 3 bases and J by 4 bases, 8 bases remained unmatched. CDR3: CSASPRTSGRKYEQYF. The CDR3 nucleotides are TGCAGTGCTAGTCCGCGGACTAGCGGGAGGAAGTACGAGCAGTACTTC.

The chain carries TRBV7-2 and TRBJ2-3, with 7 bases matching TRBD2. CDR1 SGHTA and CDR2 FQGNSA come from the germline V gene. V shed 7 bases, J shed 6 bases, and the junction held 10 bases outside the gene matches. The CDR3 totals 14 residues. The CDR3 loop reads CASNRGGSTDTQYF. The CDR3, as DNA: TGTGCCAGCAACCGGGGAGGGAGTACTGATACGCAGTATTTT.

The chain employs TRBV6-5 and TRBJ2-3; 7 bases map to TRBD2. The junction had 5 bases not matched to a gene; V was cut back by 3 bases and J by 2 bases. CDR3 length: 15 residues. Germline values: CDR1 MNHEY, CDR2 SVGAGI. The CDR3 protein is CASSYGGGDTDTQYF. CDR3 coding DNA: TGTGCCAGCAGTTATGGGGGAGGGGACACAGATACGCAGTATTTT.

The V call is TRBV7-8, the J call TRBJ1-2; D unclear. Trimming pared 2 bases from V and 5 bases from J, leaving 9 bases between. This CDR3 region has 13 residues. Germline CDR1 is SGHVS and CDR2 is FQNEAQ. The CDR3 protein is CASSLNVEYGYTF. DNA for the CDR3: TGTGCCAGCAGCTTAAATGTCGAGTATGGCTACACCTTC. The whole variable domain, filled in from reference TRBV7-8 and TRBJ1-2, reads GAGVSQSPRYKVAKRGQDVALRCDPISGHVSLFWYQQALGQGPEFLTYFQNEAQLDKSGLPSDRFFAERPEGSVSTLKIQRTQQEDSAVYLCASSLNVEYGYTFGSGTRLTVV.

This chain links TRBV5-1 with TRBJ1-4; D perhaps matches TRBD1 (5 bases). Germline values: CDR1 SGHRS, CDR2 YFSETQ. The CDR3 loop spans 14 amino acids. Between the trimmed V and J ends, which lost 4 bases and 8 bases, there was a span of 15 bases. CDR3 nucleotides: TGCGCCAGCAGCGTTGGGGGGACGGAAGAAAAACTGTTTTTT. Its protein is CASSVGGTEEKLFF.

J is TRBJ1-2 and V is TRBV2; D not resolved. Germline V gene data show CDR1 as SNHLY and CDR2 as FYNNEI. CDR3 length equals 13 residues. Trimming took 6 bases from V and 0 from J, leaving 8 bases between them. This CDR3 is CASRQNTNYGYTF. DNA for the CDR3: TGTGCCAGCAGACAGAACACTAACTATGGCTACACCTTC. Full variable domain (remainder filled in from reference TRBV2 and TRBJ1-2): EPEVTQTPSHQVTQMGQEVILRCVPISNHLYFYWYRQILGQKVEFLVSFYNNEISEKSEIFDDQFSVERPDGSNFTLKIRSTKLEDSAMYFCASRQNTNYGYTFGSGTRLTVV.

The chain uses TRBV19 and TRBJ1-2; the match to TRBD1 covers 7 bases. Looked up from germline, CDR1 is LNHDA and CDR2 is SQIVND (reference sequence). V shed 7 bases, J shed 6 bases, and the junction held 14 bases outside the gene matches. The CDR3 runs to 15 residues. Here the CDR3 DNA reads TGTGCCAGTACCGACTACAGGGGAAACGCTAATGGCTACACCTTC. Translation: CASTDYRGNANGYTF.

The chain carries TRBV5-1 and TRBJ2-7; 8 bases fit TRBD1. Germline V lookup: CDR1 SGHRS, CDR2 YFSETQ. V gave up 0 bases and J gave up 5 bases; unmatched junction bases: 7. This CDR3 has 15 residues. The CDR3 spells CASSLAGQGAHEQYF. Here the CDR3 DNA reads TGCGCCAGCAGCTTGGCGGGGCAGGGGGCTCACGAGCAGTACTTC.

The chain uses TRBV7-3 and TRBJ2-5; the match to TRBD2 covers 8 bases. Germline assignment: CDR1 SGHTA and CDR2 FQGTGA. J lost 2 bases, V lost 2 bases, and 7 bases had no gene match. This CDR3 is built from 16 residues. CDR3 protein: CASSLESGGGQETQYF. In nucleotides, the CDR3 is TGTGCCAGCAGCTTAGAGAGCGGGGGCGGGCAAGAGACCCAGTACTTC.

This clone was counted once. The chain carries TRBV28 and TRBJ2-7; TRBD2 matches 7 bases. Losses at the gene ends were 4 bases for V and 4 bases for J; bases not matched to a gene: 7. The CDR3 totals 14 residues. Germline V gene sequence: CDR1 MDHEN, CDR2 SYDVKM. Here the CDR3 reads CASSSGGGPYEQYF. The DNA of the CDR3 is TGTGCCAGCAGTTCGGGGGGAGGCCCTTACGAGCAGTACTTC.